Presented here are 7 T cell receptor beta chains from one specimen sequenced in a study of cytomegalovirus exposure and HLA in healthy donors. The PCR made use of 60 Vbeta and 13 Jbeta primers. The data were produced by immunoSEQ multiplex PCR, yet TCRdb's version contains in-frame clones alone and is incomplete. Of over 150,000 clones in the sample, around 75% were seen once. Sample: PBMCs. The receptors come from a woman in her 30s in good health and CMV-seropositive.

The chain combines TRBV5-1 with TRBJ2-2; D is perhaps TRBD1 (6 bases). The CDR3 loop spans 15 amino acids. Germline CDR1 and CDR2: SGHRS and YFSETQ. Between the trimmed V and J ends, which lost 0 bases and 7 bases, there was a span of 13 bases. The CDR3 region is CASSLAGGSGGELFF. The CDR3 DNA reads TGCGCCAGCAGCTTGGCTGGGGGCTCCGGCGGGGAGCTGTTTTTT.

This chain joins TRBV28 and TRBJ1-3; D is unclear. V dropped 7 bases and J dropped 9 bases, with 22 bases sitting between them. CDR3 length: 15 residues. Per the germline V gene, CDR1 is MDHEN and CDR2 is SYDVKM. The CDR3, as DNA: TGTGCCAGCAACCCACCAGAGTCGCCGGCGGGCACCATATATTTT. Protein: CASNPPESPAGTIYF.

The chain combines TRBV19 with TRBJ2-1, with D possibly being TRBD2 (6 bases). Germline V gene lookup returns CDR1 LNHDA and CDR2 SQIVND (reference sequence). V lost 5 bases and J 5 bases, leaving 13 bases between the germline ends. The CDR3 spans 14 residues. The DNA for the CDR3 is TGTGCCAGTAGTCTACGGGGGTCTAACAATGAGCAGTTCTTC. Its protein is CASSLRGSNNEQFF.

The rearrangement uses TRBV6-4 and TRBJ2-3; maybe TRBD2 (6 bases). CDR1 is MRHNA and CDR2 is SNTAGT in the germline V gene. The CDR3 consists of 14 residues. V was cut by 2 bases and J by 0 bases, with 6 bases left in between. CDR3 coding DNA: TGTGCCAGCAGTGACGGGGGGAGCACAGATACGCAGTATTTT. Residues: CASSDGGSTDTQYF.

This sequence joins TRBV4-1 and TRBJ1-1; TRBD1 matches 7 bases. The V gene's germline CDR1 is MGHRA and CDR2 YSYEKL. V lost 1 base, J lost 7 bases, and 9 bases stayed unmatched. The CDR3 has 15 amino acids. The CDR3 region has the DNA TGCGCCAGCAGCCAAGGAGTAAGAACAGGGGATGAAGCTTTCTTT. Translating it yields CASSQGVRTGDEAFF.

The chain carries TRBV5-5 and TRBJ1-1, with 9 bases aligning to TRBD1. The CDR3 extends over 15 amino acids. J was trimmed by 1 base and V by 5 bases; bases with no gene match: 6. Germline loops: CDR1 SGHKS, CDR2 YYEKEE (reference sequence). The CDR3 loop reads CASRYRDRENTEAFF. DNA of the CDR3: TGTGCCAGCAGGTACCGGGACAGGGAGAACACTGAAGCTTTCTTT. The full variable domain, completed using reference TRBV5-5 and TRBJ1-1, is DAGVTQSPTHLIKTRGQQVTLRCSPISGHKSVSWYQQVLGQGPQFIFQYYEKEERGRGNFPDRFSARQFPNYSSELNVNALLLGDSALYLCASRYRDRENTEAFFGQGTRLTVV.

The V and J genes are TRBV6-1 and TRBJ2-3; TRBD1 matches 9 bases. Trimming removed 6 bases from V and 10 bases from J; junction bases left unmatched: 8. Germline loops: CDR1 MNHNS, CDR2 SASEGT. The CDR3 spans 13 residues. This CDR3 reads CASSPDRGRAQYF. CDR3 DNA: TGTGCCAGCAGCCCCGACAGGGGGAGGGCGCAGTATTTT.